This TCR beta chain was sequenced during a study of shared clonotypes between healthy human individuals. Study-level results: Large depth notwithstanding, sorted-subset sequencing proved incomplete by rarefaction. Generation of non-shared clonotypes was less probable than generation of clonotypes shared by all four donors.

This CDR3 comprises 14 residues. Germline CDR1 reads MGHDK; CDR2 reads SYGVNS. V lost 1 base and J lost 8, with 11 bases in between. As for this clone: The target antigen is unknown.

Replicate sorted-subset PCRs were loaded with 150 to 250 ng DNA, 31,000 or so T cell genomes. Libraries were prepared by immunoSEQ multiplex PCR; TCRdb keeps only in-frame clonotypes and omits some of them. The data show 1.5 million to 2.5 million clones, with about 95% seen just once and 1% to 1.5% held by the top ten. Naive CD8 cells lacked CD45RO and underwent positive selection for CCR7, leaving out terminally differentiated effector memory CD45RA+ cells. V gene TRBV25-1 combines with J gene TRBJ1-4; unclear D gene. Sequencing used naive CD8+ T cells sorted from blood. This receptor was obtained from a man aged 18 to 29 in good health. CDR3 protein: CASSESELGEKLFF. The CDR3 DNA reads as TGTGCCAGCAGTGAATCTGAATTAGGGGAAAAACTGTTTTTT.